The T cell receptor (beta chain) under discussion was sequenced for a study of beta chain features in type 1 diabetes. The isolated RNA, all of it, was reverse transcribed, so expressed TCRB transcripts were what got sequenced. The method was immunoSEQ multiplex PCR; TCRdb's version includes in-frame clones alone and lacks a portion of them. The sample consists of a few hundred thousand clones, around 25% of them appearing once. Trimming removed 4 bases from V and 6 bases from J, with 10 bases in between. This CDR3 contains 13 residues. The germline V gene has CDR1 SGHRS and CDR2 YFSETQ. General observations from the study: Type 1 diabetes patients showed fewer insertions and more deletions at VDJ junctions. Moderately but significantly shorter TCRB CDR3s were found in Type 1 diabetes patients in all four CD4+ subsets.

Comment on this clone: What it binds is not known.

The origin of this receptor is a woman aged 25 to 45 with type 1 diabetes. The source material was naive CD4+ T cells from blood. The chain joins TRBV5-1 to TRBJ2-2, with D maybe TRBD1 (6 bases). The CDR3 region is CASSPQGAGELFF. CDR3 bases: TGCGCCAGCAGCCCACAGGGAGCCGGGGAGCTGTTTTTT.